A selection of T cell receptor beta chains follows, all from one sample in a study of Graves' ophthalmopathy and Graves' hyperthyroidism. TCRdb reanalysed the multiplex PCR reads using MiXCR and keeps one entry per CDR3 protein. The table has hundreds of thousands of distinct CDR3 sequences, around a fifth seen once. Sample: peripheral blood. The receptor source for this set is a woman aged 18-30 years with stable Graves' hyperthyroidism. Some clones in this sample may be carry-over from other donors' samples. The CDR3 runs from the conserved cysteine through the conserved F or W. A D gene is named only where the DNA matches it firmly. The listing skips clone size in some rows; elsewhere it reads once, few, many or a size class.

j_call,d_call,clone_size,v_call,cdr3_nt,cdr3_aa
TRBJ2-7,NA,few,TRBV19,TGTGCCAGTAGTATAGATCGGATGCGTTCCTACGAACAGTACTTC,CASSIDRMRSYEQYF
TRBJ1-1,NA,many,TRBV20-1,TGCAGTGCCAGTGGGGCCTTGAACACTGAAGCTTTCTTT,CSASGALNTEAFF
TRBJ2-7,NA,many,TRBV20-1,TGCAGCGTAGAGGGGTTGCCCTACGAGCAGTACTTC,CSVEGLPYEQYF
TRBJ1-1,TRBD1,NA,TRBV6-1,TGTGCCAGCAGTGAAGGAGACAGGGATACTGAAGCTTTCTTT,CASSEGDRDTEAFF
TRBJ2-7,NA,NA,TRBV12-3/TRBV12-4,TGTGCCAGCAGGTGGGGGACCACCTACGAGCAGTACTTC,CASRWGTTYEQYF
TRBJ2-7,NA,NA,TRBV12-3/TRBV12-4,TGTGCCAGCAGTTTAAACATGCACGAGCAGTACTTC,CASSLNMHEQYF
TRBJ1-1,NA,many,TRBV16,TGTGCCAGCAGCCAATCTGGCTCTGGAGGGACTGAAGCTTTCTTT,CASSQSGSGGTEAFF
TRBJ1-5,NA,NA,TRBV4-1,TGCGCCAGCAGCTCCCGGGAGGGGAGCAATCAGCCCCAGCATTTT,CASSSREGSNQPQHF
TRBJ2-7,TRBD1,many,TRBV20-1,TGCAGTGCAGAGGACAGGGTGGTCTCCTACGAGCAGTACTTC,CSAEDRVVSYEQYF
TRBJ2-1,TRBD2,NA,TRBV28,TGTGCCAGCAGTTTCTTGGGGCGGGAGGGCCCTAGGTATGAGCAGTTCTTC,CASSFLGREGPRYEQFF
TRBJ1-1,NA,many,TRBV28,TGTGCCAGCAGTTTCCCCACGGGGCCCACTGAAGCTTTCTTT,CASSFPTGPTEAFF
TRBJ2-5,NA,many,TRBV3-1,TGTGCCAGCAGACCGGTTTTCCAAGAGACCCAGTACTTC,CASRPVFQETQYF